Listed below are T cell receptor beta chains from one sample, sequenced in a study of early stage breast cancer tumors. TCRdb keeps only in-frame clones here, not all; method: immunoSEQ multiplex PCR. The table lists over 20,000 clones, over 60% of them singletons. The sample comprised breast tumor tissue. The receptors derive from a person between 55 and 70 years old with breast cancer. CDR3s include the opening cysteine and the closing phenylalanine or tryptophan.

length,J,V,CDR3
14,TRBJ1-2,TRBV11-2,CASSQDERSAGYTF
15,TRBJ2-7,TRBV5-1,CASRPVAGVSYEQYF
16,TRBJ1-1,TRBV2,CAIVKPTGGRDTEAFF
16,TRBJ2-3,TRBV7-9,CASSERLAGDTDTQYF
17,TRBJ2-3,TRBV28,CASSLGLAVGGTDTQYF
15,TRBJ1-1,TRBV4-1,CASSHRGMVNTEAFF
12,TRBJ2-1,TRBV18,CASSPEVNEQFF
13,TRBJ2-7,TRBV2,CASSVTVSYEQYF
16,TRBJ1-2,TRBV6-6,CASSYPNRQGRGGYTF
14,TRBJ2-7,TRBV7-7,CASSPRTSGSEQYF
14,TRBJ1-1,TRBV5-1,CASMIGLLNTEAFF
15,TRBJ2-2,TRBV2,CASTGQGSFTGELFF
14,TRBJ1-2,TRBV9,CASSVLREGGGYTF
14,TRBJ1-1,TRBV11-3,CASSSSSGNTEAFF
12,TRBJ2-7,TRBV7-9,CASSPSPREQYF
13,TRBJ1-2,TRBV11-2,CASSIGTVYGYTF
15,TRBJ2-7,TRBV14,CASSQDPAGRYEQYF
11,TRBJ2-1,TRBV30,CAVGGLREQFF
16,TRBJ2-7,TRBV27,CASSSELAGSAYEQYF
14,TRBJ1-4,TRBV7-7,CASSLQKTNEKLFF
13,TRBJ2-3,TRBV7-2,CASSYNRGDTQYF
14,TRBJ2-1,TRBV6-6,CASSYSAGGDEQFF
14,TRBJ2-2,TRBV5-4,CASSWDRNARELFF
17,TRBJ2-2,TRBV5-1,CASSKLETRANTGELFF
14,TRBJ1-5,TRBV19,CASSTLNSNQPQHF
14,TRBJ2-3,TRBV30,CAWSNAGGTDTQYF
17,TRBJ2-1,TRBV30,CAWSSLAGGPYYNEQFF
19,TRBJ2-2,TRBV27,CASSPTPIGLAGVSGELFF